The present TCR beta chain was sequenced within a study of patients and donors after allogeneic stem cell transplantation. With 8 bases removed from V and 6 bases from J, the gap between germline ends came to 14 bases. Germline lookup yields CDR1 ENHRY and CDR2 SYGVKD. CDR3 size: 14 residues. TCRdb redid the calling of the RT-PCR reads with MiXCR, one entry per CDR3 protein. The sample lists some 160,000 distinct CDR3 sequences, more than 20% occurring once. The clonotype was recovered from a human donor who was either an allogeneic HSCT recipient or a stem cell or donor lymphocyte infusion donor (not recorded which). It is not recorded whose cells these are; they may come from a transplant donor. Sequenced sample: blood, either unsorted or a sorted T cell fraction (not recorded which). The V call is TRBV10-3, the J call TRBJ1-6; no clear D. The CDR3 spells CAISPPGPNSPLHF. The DNA for the CDR3 is TGTGCCATCTCCCCCCCTGGGCCTAATTCACCCCTCCACTTT.